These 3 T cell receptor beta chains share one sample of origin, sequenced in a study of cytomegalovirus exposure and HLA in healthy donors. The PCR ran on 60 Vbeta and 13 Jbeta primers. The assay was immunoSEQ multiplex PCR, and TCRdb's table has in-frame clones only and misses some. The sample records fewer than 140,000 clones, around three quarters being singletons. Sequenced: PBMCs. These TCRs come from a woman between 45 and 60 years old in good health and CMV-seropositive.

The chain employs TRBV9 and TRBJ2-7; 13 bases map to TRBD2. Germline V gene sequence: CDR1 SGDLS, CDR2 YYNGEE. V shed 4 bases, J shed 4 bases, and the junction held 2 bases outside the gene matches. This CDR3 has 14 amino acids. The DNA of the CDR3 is TGTGCCAGCAGCACGGGACTAGCGGGGTACGAGCAGTACTTC. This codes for CASSTGLAGYEQYF.

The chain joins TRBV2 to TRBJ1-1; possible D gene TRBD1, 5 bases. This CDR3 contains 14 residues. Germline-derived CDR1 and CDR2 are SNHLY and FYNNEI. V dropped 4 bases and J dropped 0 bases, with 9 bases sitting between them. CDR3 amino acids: CASSVAGLNTEAFF. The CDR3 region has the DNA TGTGCCAGCAGTGTCGCGGGGCTGAACACTGAAGCTTTCTTT. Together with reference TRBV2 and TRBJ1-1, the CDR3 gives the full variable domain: EPEVTQTPSHQVTQMGQEVILRCVPISNHLYFYWYRQILGQKVEFLVSFYNNEISEKSEIFDDQFSVERPDGSNFTLKIRSTKLEDSAMYFCASSVAGLNTEAFFGQGTRLTVV.

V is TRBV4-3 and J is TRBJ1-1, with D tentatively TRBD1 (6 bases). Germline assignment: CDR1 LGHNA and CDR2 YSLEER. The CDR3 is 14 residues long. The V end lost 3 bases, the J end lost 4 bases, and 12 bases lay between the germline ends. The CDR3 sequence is CASSQSGVITEAFF. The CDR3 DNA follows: TGCGCCAGCAGCCAGTCAGGGGTTATCACTGAAGCTTTCTTT.